The 27 T cell receptor beta chains given below trace back to one sample, sequenced in a study of blood T cell repertoires in COVID-19. Clones were read by immunoSEQ multiplex PCR, and TCRdb kept only the in-frame ones, dropping some. The sample has about 69,000 clones; nearly 80% are singletons. Sequenced material: peripheral blood. The source is a human donor in a cohort sampled during active COVID-19.

This chain joins TRBV28 and TRBJ1-6; 7 nucleotides agree with TRBD1. The CDR3 is made up of 15 amino acids. Trimming took 5 bases from V and 6 from J; bases not matched to a gene: 7. CDR1 is MDHEN, CDR2 SYDVKM, per germline. CDR3 coding DNA: TGTGCCAGCAGTCCCTGGACAGGCGTTAATTCACCCCTCCACTTT. Protein product: CASSPWTGVNSPLHF.

This chain uses TRBV3-1 (or the pseudogene TRBV3-2) with TRBJ2-2; D gene ambiguous. Germline V gene data show CDR1 as LGHDT and CDR2 as YNNKEL (reference sequence). Deletions cut 0 bases from V and 6 bases from J, with 8 bases between. This CDR3 has 14 residues. The CDR3, as DNA: TGTGCCAGCAGCCAAGAGTATGCGTCCGGGGAGCTGTTTTTT. Protein sequence: CASSQEYASGELFF.

This rearrangement joins TRBV3-1 (or the pseudogene TRBV3-2) to TRBJ2-1; D unresolved. The germline gives CDR1 LGHDT, CDR2 YNNKEL (reference sequence). V lost 1 base and J lost 7, with 8 bases in between. This CDR3 comprises 13 residues. The CDR3 spells CASSQASRNEQFF. In nucleotides, the CDR3 is TGTGCCAGCAGCCAAGCGAGCAGGAATGAGCAGTTCTTC.

The chain is built from TRBV7-2 and TRBJ2-1, with unresolved D. Trimming pared 0 bases from V and 9 bases from J, leaving 15 bases between. The germline CDR1 and CDR2 sequences are SGHTA and FQGNSA. This CDR3 region has 15 residues. CDR3 nucleotides: TGTGCCAGCAGCTTAGCGGTAGCCGCCCATGCTGAGCAGTTCTTC. Translated: CASSLAVAAHAEQFF.

The chain has TRBV2 and TRBJ1-3; the D gene is possibly TRBD1 (5 bases). This CDR3 comprises 14 residues. V lost 2 bases and J 4 bases, leaving 9 bases between the germline ends. Germline V gene lookup returns CDR1 SNHLY and CDR2 FYNNEI. The CDR3 region has the DNA TGTGCCAGCAGTGAATCAGGGCCAGGAAACACCATATATTTT. This codes for CASSESGPGNTIYF. Complete variable domain (other parts from reference TRBV2 and TRBJ1-3): EPEVTQTPSHQVTQMGQEVILRCVPISNHLYFYWYRQILGQKVEFLVSFYNNEISEKSEIFDDQFSVERPDGSNFTLKIRSTKLEDSAMYFCASSESGPGNTIYFGEGSWLTVV.

The chain recombines TRBV7-2 with TRBJ2-1, with 7 bases identical to TRBD2. The CDR3 length is 18 residues. Germline CDR1 reads SGHTA; CDR2 reads FQGNSA. V was clipped by 3 bases and J by 0 bases; unmatched bases: 11. The DNA of the CDR3 is TGTGCCAGCAGCTTTCGCCGGGGGAGGGCCAGCTCCTACAATGAGCAGTTCTTC. Its translation: CASSFRRGRASSYNEQFF. Complete variable domain (other parts from reference TRBV7-2 and TRBJ2-1): GAGVSQSPSNKVTEKGKDVELRCDPISGHTALYWYRQSLGQGLEFLIYFQGNSAPDKSGLPSDRFSAERTGGSVSTLTIQRTQQEDSAVYLCASSFRRGRASSYNEQFFGPGTRLTVL.

The chain joins TRBV10-1 to TRBJ2-7; TRBD1 might be the D (5 bases). CDR1 is WNHNN and CDR2 is SYGVQD in the germline V gene (reference sequence). The CDR3 extends over 15 amino acids. The V and J ends lost 5 bases and 3 bases respectively, with 17 bases between them. Written as DNA, the CDR3 is TGCGCCAGCAGTCCCCCAAAAGGGGAAGGCTACGAGCAGTACTTC. Translated: CASSPPKGEGYEQYF.

J is TRBJ2-3 and V is TRBV4-1; TRBD1 is a possible D gene (6 bases). The length of the CDR3 is 16 residues. In germline, CDR1 is MGHRA, CDR2 YSYEKL. The ends were cut back, 2 bases at V and 2 bases at J, with 14 bases in the middle. DNA for the CDR3: TGCGCCAGCAGCCAATTAGGCAGGGGAGACACAGATACGCAGTATTTT. Its protein is CASSQLGRGDTDTQYF.

J is TRBJ2-2 and V is TRBV11-1; D gene ambiguous. V was trimmed by 5 bases and J by 8 bases, leaving 9 bases between them. The CDR3 covers 12 residues. Per the germline V gene, CDR1 is SGHAT and CDR2 is FQDESV (reference sequence). The CDR3 nucleotides read TGTGCCAGCAGCCCCCTTATAGGGGAGCTGTTTTTT. Translation: CASSPLIGELFF.

CDR3 DNA: TGTGCCAGCGGTCTACTTACTAGCACAGATACGCAGTATTTT. Residues: CASGLLTSTDTQYF. The gene calls are TRBV2 and TRBJ2-3; D gene ambiguous. This CDR3 spans 14 amino acids. The ends were cut back, 8 bases at V and 0 bases at J, with 12 bases in the middle. Germline CDR1 reads SNHLY; CDR2 reads FYNNEI.

This chain uses TRBV6-5 with TRBJ1-5; 9 nucleotides agree with TRBD1. Germline assignment: CDR1 MNHEY and CDR2 SVGAGI. V shed 7 bases, J shed 7 bases, and the junction held 5 bases outside the gene matches. The CDR3 covers 13 residues. The CDR3 reads CASTNGQGQPQHF. The DNA for the CDR3 is TGTGCCAGCACCAACGGACAGGGGCAGCCCCAGCATTTT.

The chain links TRBV13 to TRBJ2-3, with TRBD1 matching 12 bases. This CDR3 is built from 15 residues. Trimming cost V 5 bases and J 5 bases; bases outside gene matches: 5. Looked up from germline, CDR1 is PRHDT and CDR2 is FYEKMQ (reference sequence). The CDR3 loop is CASSGDRGLVDTQYF. The CDR3 DNA follows: TGTGCCAGCAGCGGGGACAGGGGGCTGGTAGATACGCAGTATTTT.

This rearrangement joins TRBV5-4 to TRBJ2-5; D may be TRBD1 (6 bases). Trimming took 3 bases from V and 7 from J, leaving 16 bases between them. CDR1 and CDR2 (germline): SGHNT, YYREEE (reference sequence). CDR3 length: 14 amino acids. CDR3 bases: TGTGCCAGCAGCTCGGGTGGGGGCCGGGGGACCCAGTACTTC. It codes for CASSSGGGRGTQYF.

V gene TRBV5-6 combines with J gene TRBJ1-2, with a possible D match to TRBD1 (5 bases). The germline V gene has CDR1 SGHDT and CDR2 YYEEEE. The V end lost 1 base, the J end lost 8 bases, and 15 bases lay between the germline ends. The CDR3 spans 14 residues. The CDR3 sequence is CASSLTKGLGGYTF. The CDR3 coding sequence is TGTGCCAGCAGCTTGACTAAGGGACTCGGGGGCTACACCTTC.

The chain joins TRBV3-1 (or the pseudogene TRBV3-2) to TRBJ1-5; D is ambiguous. V was pared by 4 bases and J by 2 bases, with 12 bases between. Germline assignment: CDR1 LGHDT and CDR2 YNNKEL (reference sequence). The CDR3 loop spans 15 amino acids. The CDR3 DNA sequence: TGTGCCAGCAGCCCTTCGGGATTTGGCAATCAGCCCCAGCATTTT. Encoded protein: CASSPSGFGNQPQHF.

The gene calls are TRBV5-1 and TRBJ2-1, with TRBD2 matching over 14 bases. The germline gives CDR1 SGHRS, CDR2 YFSETQ. V was clipped by 5 bases and J by 6 bases; unmatched bases: 7. This CDR3 has 16 amino acids. CDR3 nucleotides: TGCGCCAGCAGTGGGGGACTAGCGGGAGTCAGCAATGAGCAGTTCTTC. Its protein is CASSGGLAGVSNEQFF.

Only a few counts were recorded for this clone. This chain joins TRBV28 and TRBJ1-2; 9 bases align to TRBD1. Germline CDR1 is MDHEN and CDR2 is SYDVKM. The CDR3 loop spans 14 amino acids. With V trimmed by 5 bases and J by 6 bases, 7 bases remained unmatched. The CDR3 coding sequence is TGTGCCAGCAGTACGGGACAGGGTACGGATGGCTACACCTTC. It yields the protein CASSTGQGTDGYTF.

This clone was detected only a few times. The V gene is TRBV10-3, the J gene TRBJ2-7; D is possibly TRBD1 (5 bases). The CDR3 has 15 residues. V dropped 3 bases and J dropped 3 bases, with 15 bases sitting between them. CDR1 is ENHRY and CDR2 is SYGVKD in the germline V gene. CDR3 in DNA: TGTGCCATCAGTGACTCCCAGGGTCACTTCTACGAGCAGTACTTC. It codes for CAISDSQGHFYEQYF.

This chain joins TRBV14 and TRBJ2-5, with TRBD2 as a possible D gene (6 bases). Looked up from germline, CDR1 is SGHDN and CDR2 is FVKESK. The CDR3 length is 16 residues. V was cut by 3 bases and J by 4 bases, with 18 bases left in between. The CDR3: CASSQRGGVISETQYF. The CDR3 DNA reads as TGTGCCAGCAGCCAGAGAGGCGGGGTGATCTCAGAGACCCAGTACTTC. Variable domain in full (rest from reference TRBV14 and TRBJ2-5): EAGVTQFPSHSVIEKGQTVTLRCDPISGHDNLYWYRRVMGKEIKFLLHFVKESKQDESGMPNNRFLAERTGGTYSTLKVQPAELEDSGVYFCASSQRGGVISETQYFGPGTRLLVL.

The CDR3 DNA is TGTGCCACCAGCAGAGATACTTGGGGAGGAGAAGAGACCCAGTACTTC. Translating gives CATSRDTWGGEETQYF. This chain joins TRBV15 and TRBJ2-5, with D perhaps TRBD2 (6 bases). The CDR3 has 16 amino acids. Trimming took 0 bases from V and 3 from J, leaving 14 bases between them. Germline lookup yields CDR1 LNHNV and CDR2 YYDKDF (reference sequence).

The gene calls are TRBV6-5 and TRBJ1-2; D possibly corresponds to TRBD1 (5 bases). Trimming removed 5 bases at V and 8 bases at J, with 18 bases between. Germline V gene data show CDR1 as MNHEY and CDR2 as SVGAGI. The length of the CDR3 is 14 residues. The CDR3 region has the DNA TGTGCCAGCAGTCCCTCCAGGGCCGCTGGCGGCTACACCTTC. Its protein is CASSPSRAAGGYTF.

V usage is TRBV28 and J usage is TRBJ1-5; TRBD1 might be the D (5 bases). The germline V gene encodes CDR1 MDHEN and CDR2 SYDVKM. CDR3 size: 17 residues. The V and J ends lost 3 bases and 1 base respectively, with 16 bases between them. For the CDR3, the DNA is TGTGCCAGCAGTTTTCCACTGGGGCTGACCAGCAATCAGCCCCAGCATTTT. It is translated as CASSFPLGLTSNQPQHF.

This chain connects TRBV7-2 to TRBJ2-3; 9 nucleotides agree with TRBD2. The germline V gene encodes CDR1 SGHTA and CDR2 FQGNSA. This CDR3 has 14 amino acids. With 5 bases clipped from V and 1 base from J, the junction kept 1 base outside the gene matches. DNA of the CDR3: TGTGCCAGCAGCCGGACTAGCGGCACAGATACGCAGTATTTT. This translates into CASSRTSGTDTQYF.

This sequence joins TRBV4-2 and TRBJ2-5; 9 nucleotides match TRBD2. The CDR3 is made up of 18 amino acids. Germline lookup yields CDR1 LGHNA and CDR2 YNFKEQ. V gave up 1 base and J gave up 1 base; unmatched junction bases: 10. CDR3 loop: CASSQAPSGKGPQETQYF. The CDR3, as DNA: TGTGCCAGCAGCCAAGCGCCTAGCGGGAAGGGGCCCCAAGAGACCCAGTACTTC.

The chain couples TRBV27 to TRBJ1-2; weak D call: TRBD1 (5 bases). The V and J ends lost 0 bases and 4 bases respectively, with 12 bases between them. Looked up from germline, CDR1 is MNHEY and CDR2 is SMNVEV (reference sequence). The CDR3 is 15 residues long. The CDR3 nucleotides read TGTGCCAGCAGTTTATCTAGGGGCGGTAGCTATGGCTACACCTTC. Protein sequence: CASSLSRGGSYGYTF.

This rearrangement joins TRBV6-5 to TRBJ1-1; a possible D gene is TRBD1 (5 bases). This CDR3 spans 12 amino acids. Germline V lookup: CDR1 MNHEY, CDR2 SVGAGI. The V end was cut by 4 bases, the J end by 7 bases, with 10 bases between. This CDR3 reads CASSFQGGEAFF. DNA for the CDR3: TGTGCCAGCAGTTTTCAGGGAGGTGAAGCTTTCTTT.

The rearrangement joins TRBV6-5 to TRBJ1-5; 9 bases agree with TRBD1. CDR3 length: 14 amino acids. Per the germline V gene, CDR1 is MNHEY and CDR2 is SVGAGI. The V gene end was trimmed by 6 bases and the J gene end by 5 bases; junction bases not matched to a gene: 5. The CDR3 DNA is TGTGCCAGCAGCAGGGGACAGGGAGATCAGCCCCAGCATTTT. Translation: CASSRGQGDQPQHF.